The 2 T cell receptor beta chains below all came from one sample that was sequenced in a study of cytomegalovirus exposure and HLA in healthy donors. PCR used 60 Vbeta primers and 13 Jbeta primers. Using immunoSEQ multiplex PCR, the repertoire was profiled, and TCRdb retains in-frame clones only, with some absent. Among over 150,000 clones listed, less than 85% were seen once. The sequenced sample was PBMCs. The receptor set was obtained from a man between 18 and 35 years old in good health and CMV-seronegative.

The CDR3 DNA is TGTGCCAGCAGTGACCGACAGGGTTCCACTGAAGCTTTCTTT. Translated, it gives CASSDRQGSTEAFF. The chain has TRBV2 and TRBJ1-1; 7 bases are shared with TRBD1. Germline CDR1 is SNHLY and CDR2 is FYNNEI. CDR3 size: 14 residues. Germline trimming cut 3 bases from V and 4 bases from J; bases unmatched to any gene: 5.

The chain is built from TRBV2 and TRBJ2-2; 12 bases align to TRBD2. The J segment lost 2 bases and the V segment lost 6 bases, leaving 4 bases of the junction unmatched. Germline-derived CDR1 and CDR2 are SNHLY and FYNNEI. The CDR3 is made up of 16 amino acids. The DNA for the CDR3 is TGTGCCAGCAGGCCCGGACTAGCGGGAAACACCGGGGAGCTGTTTTTT. Translated: CASRPGLAGNTGELFF.